The clone carrying this T cell receptor beta chain has just a few counts. Uncontrolled infections, other autoimmune diseases, pregnancy or lactation led to exclusion of patients. Using 9.5 to 10 ml of fresh peripheral blood, PBMCs were prepared. The sample is drawn from a study of T cells in Graves' hyperthyroidism and ophthalmopathy. There are 14 residues in the CDR3. The germline CDR1 and CDR2 sequences are KGHDR and SFDVKD. Trimming removed 6 bases from V and 3 bases from J, with 11 bases in between. Researchers amplified the TCR beta CDR3 regions from RNA transcripts. An initial round of RT-PCR targeting the TCR CDR3 relied on the HTBI primer set. MiXCR, run by TCRdb on the multiplex PCR reads, gives a single entry per CDR3 protein. The table lists some 600,000 distinct CDR3 sequences, approximately 15% of them singletons.

The rearrangement joins TRBV24-1 to TRBJ1-5; no definite D call. This receptor was identified in a woman between 25 and 40 years old with Graves' hyperthyroidism that later progressed to Graves' ophthalmopathy. Sequenced input: blood. The CDR3 reads CATSRNGINQPQHF. The CDR3 DNA sequence: TGTGCCACCAGTCGGAACGGAATCAATCAGCCCCAGCATTTT.